The 29 T cell receptor beta chains reported below all come from one sample, sequenced in a study of shared clonotypes between healthy human individuals. This table comes from immunoSEQ multiplex PCR, and its TCRdb copy is limited to in-frame clones, with some not included. The sample contains roughly 1,800,000 clones, roughly 95% of which appear only once. Only CD45RO-negative cells positively selected for CCR7 counted as naive CD8 cells, so terminally differentiated effector memory CD45RA+ cells were excluded. Sequencing used naive CD8+ T cells sorted from blood. All receptors come from a man between 18 and 29 years old in good health.

V is TRBV6-6 and J is TRBJ1-2; D ambiguous. The CDR3 contains 12 residues. The germline gives CDR1 MNHNY, CDR2 SVGAGI (reference sequence). The ends were cut back, 7 bases at V and 6 bases at J, with 12 bases in the middle. The CDR3 is CASKIGMDGYTF. The CDR3 nucleotides read TGTGCCAGCAAAATAGGGATGGATGGCTACACCTTC.

V is TRBV7-9 and J is TRBJ2-2, with 8 bases matching TRBD2. CDR1 SEHNR and CDR2 FQNEAQ come from the germline V gene (reference sequence). V trimming: 5 bases; J trimming: 1 base; junction bases outside the gene matches: 9. This CDR3 contains 17 residues. This chain's CDR3 is CASSPRGTSVNTGELFF. The DNA for the CDR3 is TGTGCCAGCAGCCCTCGGGGGACTAGTGTGAACACCGGGGAGCTGTTTTTT.

The chain employs TRBV29-1 and TRBJ2-4; D gene uncertain. Germline V CDR1 and CDR2: SQVTM, ANQGSEA. The V gene lost 3 bases and the J gene lost 0 bases, with 9 bases spanning the gap. The CDR3 covers 14 residues. CDR3 bases: TGCAGCGTTGAGTTTGGGGAAGCCAAAAACATTCAGTACTTC. Protein product: CSVEFGEAKNIQYF.

The chain uses TRBV4-1 and TRBJ1-1, with 7 bases that match TRBD1. J gave up 5 bases and V 5 bases, and 8 bases lay outside the gene matches. The CDR3 runs 14 residues. Germline V gene lookup returns CDR1 MGHRA and CDR2 YSYEKL. As DNA, the CDR3 is TGCGCCAGCAGCGGTAAGCAGGGGGAAACTGAAGCTTTCTTT. This gives the protein CASSGKQGETEAFF.

This chain connects TRBV4-1 to TRBJ1-3, with D perhaps matching TRBD1 (5 bases). Trimming cost V 0 bases and J 4 bases, with 16 bases left between them. This CDR3 has 17 amino acids. Germline lookup yields CDR1 MGHRA and CDR2 YSYEKL. CDR3 in amino acids: CASSQDISGNFGNTIYF. DNA for the CDR3: TGCGCCAGCAGCCAAGATATCTCAGGGAACTTCGGAAACACCATATATTTT.

The gene calls are TRBV30 and TRBJ1-2, with a tentative D call TRBD1 (5 bases). Per germline, CDR1 GTSNPN and CDR2 SVGIG (reference sequence). The CDR3 length is 12 residues. The germline V and J ends were trimmed by 3 bases and 8 bases, with 13 bases remaining between them. CDR3 loop: CAWRGDARGYTF. CDR3 coding DNA: TGTGCCTGGAGAGGGGACGCGAGAGGCTACACCTTC. The variable domain in full, completed from reference TRBV30 and TRBJ1-2, reads SQTIHQWPATLVQPVGSPLSLECTVEGTSNPNLYWYRQAAGRGLQLLFYSVGIGQISSEVPQNLSASRPQDRQFILSSKKLLLSDSGFYLCAWRGDARGYTFGSGTRLTVV.

This CDR3 reads CASSSKPDGPYEQYF. CDR3 nucleotide sequence: TGCGCCAGCAGCTCAAAGCCGGACGGACCGTACGAGCAGTACTTC. The V call is TRBV5-1, the J call TRBJ2-7; the D is unclear. The CDR3 sequence is 15 residues long. The V and J ends lost 3 bases and 4 bases respectively, with 17 bases between them. The germline gives CDR1 SGHRS, CDR2 YFSETQ.

This chain links TRBV5-1 with TRBJ2-5; D is perhaps TRBD1 or TRBD2 (5 bases each). Trimming removed 1 base at V and 2 bases at J, with 12 bases between. This CDR3 is built from 15 residues. Germline loops: CDR1 SGHRS, CDR2 YFSETQ. The CDR3 is CASSLRGAGQETQYF. The CDR3 coding sequence is TGCGCCAGCAGCTTGAGAGGGGCCGGGCAAGAGACCCAGTACTTC.

A single count supports this clone. This chain connects TRBV9 to TRBJ2-1; D is possibly TRBD2 (6 bases). V was trimmed by 3 bases and J by 8 bases, leaving 9 bases between them. CDR3 length: 12 amino acids. The germline CDR1 and CDR2 sequences are SGDLS and YYNGEE. In nucleotides, the CDR3 is TGTGCCAGCAGCGGGGAGGCCGATGAGCAGTTCTTC. Encoded protein: CASSGEADEQFF. Full variable domain (missing parts from reference TRBV9 and TRBJ2-1): DSGVTQTPKHLITATGQRVTLRCSPRSGDLSVYWYQQSLDQGLQFLIQYYNGEERAKGNILERFSAQQFPDLHSELNLSSLELGDSALYFCASSGEADEQFFGPGTRLTVL.

In its sample, this clone was seen once. The sample contains more than one DNA sequence encoding this CDR3. The chain joins TRBV2 to TRBJ2-7; TRBD1 matches 11 bases. Looked up from germline, CDR1 is SNHLY and CDR2 is FYNNEI. With V trimmed by 6 bases and J by 3 bases, 4 bases remained unmatched. The CDR3 has 14 residues. DNA of the CDR3: TGTGCCAGCAGCTTCGGGACAGGGGGCTACGAGCAGTACTTC. Translated, it gives CASSFGTGGYEQYF.

As for this clone: A much more abundant neighbour one base away suggests this may be a read error. The sample has other DNA sequences that encode this CDR3 too. This rearrangement joins TRBV9 to TRBJ1-1; D is uncertain. This CDR3 contains 13 residues. V lost 0 bases and J lost 2, with 5 bases in between. Germline V gene lookup returns CDR1 SGDLS and CDR2 YYNGEE. CDR3: CASSVGDNTEAFF. The CDR3 DNA sequence: TGTGCCAGCAGCGTAGGGGATAACACTGAAGCTTTCTTT.

The genes are TRBV15 and TRBJ2-1; perhaps TRBD1 as D (5 bases). Germline lookup yields CDR1 LNHNV and CDR2 YYDKDF (reference sequence). CDR3 length equals 13 residues. V was shortened by 3 bases and J by 4 bases, with 7 bases between the two germline ends. CDR3 nucleotides: TGTGCCACCAGCAGCCAGGGTTACAATGAGCAGTTCTTC. It encodes CATSSQGYNEQFF.

The chain is built from TRBV27 and TRBJ2-7; 7 nucleotides line up with TRBD1. The germline CDR1 and CDR2 sequences are MNHEY and SMNVEV (reference sequence). V trimming: 1 base; J trimming: 6 bases; junction bases outside the gene matches: 9. The CDR3 length is 15 residues. CDR3 bases: TGTGCCAGCAGTTTATATTCGACAGGGATTATCGAGCAGTACTTC. Translation: CASSLYSTGIIEQYF.

This clone was seen once. The chain links TRBV11-2 to TRBJ2-3, with D unclear. The CDR3 sequence is 16 residues long. The germline gives CDR1 SGHAT, CDR2 FQNNGV. With 1 base removed from V and 5 bases from J, the gap between germline ends came to 16 bases. The CDR3 loop reads CASSLVKHLKGDTQYF. CDR3 bases: TGTGCCAGCAGCTTAGTTAAGCACCTGAAGGGAGATACGCAGTATTTT.

The chain recombines TRBV19 with TRBJ2-1; D ambiguous. This CDR3 comprises 15 residues. Per germline, CDR1 LNHDA and CDR2 SQIVND (reference sequence). V lost 3 bases and J lost 0, with 9 bases in between. The CDR3 DNA is TGTGCCAGTAGTATTCAGACGAGCTCCTACAATGAGCAGTTCTTC. It yields the protein CASSIQTSSYNEQFF.

This chain connects TRBV6-1 to TRBJ1-1; maybe TRBD1 (6 bases). Germline loops: CDR1 MNHNS, CDR2 SASEGT. The CDR3 spans 13 residues. V gave up 6 bases and J gave up 8 bases, with 16 bases separating them. CDR3 nucleotide sequence: TGTGCCAGCAGCGTACTCGGGGGCTCAGAAGCTTTCTTT. This encodes CASSVLGGSEAFF.

The rearrangement links TRBV5-1 to TRBJ2-1; D ambiguous. This CDR3 is built from 13 residues. V was trimmed by 0 bases and J by 8 bases, leaving 9 bases between them. Germline V gives CDR1 SGHRS, CDR2 YFSETQ. The CDR3 is CASSLVGFDEQFF. CDR3 DNA: TGCGCCAGCAGCTTGGTAGGGTTCGATGAGCAGTTCTTC.

The J gene is TRBJ2-3, the V gene TRBV13; no firm D call. Germline-derived CDR1 and CDR2 are PRHDT and FYEKMQ (reference sequence). V dropped 5 bases and J dropped 2 bases, with 14 bases sitting between them. The CDR3 is made up of 15 amino acids. CDR3 in amino acids: CASSLRAQDTDTQYF. The CDR3 DNA reads as TGTGCCAGCAGCCTCCGAGCACAAGACACAGATACGCAGTATTTT.

V usage is TRBV10-1 and J usage is TRBJ2-2; unclear D gene. Per the germline V gene, CDR1 is WNHNN and CDR2 is SYGVQD (reference sequence). CDR3 size: 12 residues. With 5 bases removed from V and 3 bases from J, the gap between germline ends came to 4 bases. The CDR3 loop reads CASSSYTGELFF. The CDR3 region has the DNA TGCGCCAGCAGTTCTTACACCGGGGAGCTGTTTTTT.

The chain has TRBV27 and TRBJ2-5, with D tentatively TRBD2 (6 bases). CDR3 length: 9 amino acids. Trimming shortened V by 10 bases and J by 7 bases, and 7 bases separated the two germline ends. Looked up from germline, CDR1 is MNHEY and CDR2 is SMNVEV (reference sequence). The CDR3 here is CANGGTQYF. The CDR3 bases are TGTGCCAACGGGGGGACCCAGTACTTC.

This clone appeared once. The CDR3 DNA reads TGTGCCAGCAGCTTCAGGAACACTGAAGCTTTCTTT. Translating it yields CASSFRNTEAFF. The V gene is TRBV14, the J gene TRBJ1-1; no reliable D call. The CDR3 sequence is 12 residues long. Germline CDR1 and CDR2: SGHDN and FVKESK. The germline V and J ends were trimmed by 5 bases and 1 base, with 5 bases remaining between them.

Note on this clone: Other DNA sequences in the sample encode the same CDR3. The chain uses TRBV27 and TRBJ2-1, with D possibly being TRBD1 (7 bases). This CDR3 region has 15 residues. Germline V CDR1 and CDR2: MNHEY, SMNVEV (reference sequence). Trimming took 2 bases from V and 3 from J, leaving 11 bases between them. The CDR3 DNA follows: TGTGCCAGCAGTTTAGGGCAGGGGGGCTACAATGAGCAGTTCTTC. Translation: CASSLGQGGYNEQFF.

The V call is TRBV19, the J call TRBJ1-5; possible D gene TRBD1, 6 bases. The V gene lost 3 bases and the J gene lost 10 bases, with 16 bases spanning the gap. The CDR3 sequence is 14 residues long. Germline V gene sequence: CDR1 LNHDA, CDR2 SQIVND (reference sequence). CDR3 nucleotides: TGTGCCAGTAGTATTCGACAGGTCAAGAGTCCCCAGCATTTT. This translates into CASSIRQVKSPQHF.

This sequence joins TRBV5-6 and TRBJ2-1; 12 nucleotides agree with TRBD2. Losses at the gene ends were 4 bases for V and 8 bases for J; bases not matched to a gene: 13. This CDR3 has 17 amino acids. Germline CDR1 reads SGHDT; CDR2 reads YYEEEE. DNA for the CDR3: TGTGCCAGCAGCCTAAGACTAGCGGGAGATAACCCCGATGAGCAGTTCTTC. This gives the protein CASSLRLAGDNPDEQFF.

The chain carries TRBV2 and TRBJ2-5, with 12 bases lining up with TRBD2. Per germline, CDR1 SNHLY and CDR2 FYNNEI. V shed 10 bases and J 4 bases; nucleotides not matched to a gene: 19. This CDR3 spans 18 amino acids. The CDR3, as DNA: TGTGCCACTTTTAAGCGGCTAGCGGGGGGGACAAGTGGAGAGACCCAGTACTTC. Protein sequence: CATFKRLAGGTSGETQYF. Full variable domain (remainder filled in from reference TRBV2 and TRBJ2-5): EPEVTQTPSHQVTQMGQEVILRCVPISNHLYFYWYRQILGQKVEFLVSFYNNEISEKSEIFDDQFSVERPDGSNFTLKIRSTKLEDSAMYFCATFKRLAGGTSGETQYFGPGTRLLVL.

This chain connects TRBV29-1 to TRBJ2-7; possible D gene TRBD1, 5 bases. The length of the CDR3 is 14 residues. V was clipped by 3 bases and J by 7 bases, with 19 bases between them. Germline V CDR1 and CDR2: SQVTM, ANQGSEA. This CDR3 is CSVDFPSRVGEQYF. DNA for the CDR3: TGCAGCGTTGATTTCCCTTCCAGGGTCGGGGAGCAGTACTTC.

A remark on this clone: Different DNA sequences within this sample yield the same CDR3. The chain is built from TRBV19 and TRBJ2-1, with 11 bases matching TRBD2. Germline values: CDR1 LNHDA, CDR2 SQIVND (reference sequence). The ends lost 6 bases at V and 0 bases at J; junction bases unmatched: 1. The CDR3 is 15 residues long. CDR3 residues: CASRGTSGSYNEQFF. The CDR3 DNA sequence: TGTGCCAGTAGGGGGACTAGCGGCTCCTACAATGAGCAGTTCTTC.

This rearrangement joins TRBV6-1 to TRBJ2-5, with a possible D match to TRBD2 (5 bases). Germline CDR1 is MNHNS and CDR2 is SASEGT. Between the trimmed V and J ends, which lost 1 base and 5 bases, there was a span of 8 bases. This CDR3 comprises 13 residues. This CDR3 reads CASSEVPGETQYF. The CDR3 DNA reads TGTGCCAGCAGTGAAGTCCCGGGGGAGACCCAGTACTTC.

CDR3 amino acids: CASSTRIGGLNSPLHF. Written as DNA, the CDR3 is TGTGCCAGCAGCACCCGAATCGGCGGCTTGAATTCACCCCTCCACTTT. The chain joins TRBV5-4 to TRBJ1-6; the D is unclear. The CDR3 has 16 residues. Between the trimmed V and J ends, which lost 4 bases and 7 bases, there was a span of 18 bases. Looked up from germline, CDR1 is SGHNT and CDR2 is YYREEE (reference sequence).